Following are 27 T cell receptor gamma chains from one sample sequenced in a study of intestinal T cells in coeliac disease. LymphoTrack primers amplified TRG sequences from roughly 190 ng of biopsy DNA. TCRdb ran CATT on the multiplex PCR reads. The sample lists some 1,000 gamma-chain clones, over 40% seen once, with 20% to 25% in the top ten. For each case, the template was genomic DNA from ten roughly 4.8-µm formalin-fixed paraffin-embedded scrolls. Sequenced: a duodenal biopsy. All receptors come from a human donor who served as a control with a normal duodenal biopsy, not a healthy volunteer.

In this sample, this clone turned up once. The J gene is TRGJP1, the V gene TRGV10. Being an ORF, TRGV10 has a function that is uncertain. V dropped 8 bases and J dropped 4; count of bases not matched to a gene: 8. This CDR3 spans 14 amino acids. CDR3 nucleotides: TGTGCTGCGTGGGATTGGGGCACTGGTTGGTTCAAGATATTT. Its translation is CAAWDWGTGWFKIF.

V and J are TRGV8 and TRGJP1. Trimming removed 6 bases from V and 5 bases from J; junction bases left unmatched: 9. Germline loops: CDR1 VENAVY, CDR2 YDSYNSRV. This CDR3 is 14 amino acids long. The CDR3 loop reads CATWLIPTGWFKIF. DNA for the CDR3: TGTGCCACCTGGTTAATACCTACTGGTTGGTTCAAGATATTT.

The chain couples TRGV9 to TRGJ1 or TRGJ2. V shed 0 bases and J 2 bases; nucleotides not matched to a gene: 7. The length of the CDR3 is 15 residues. Germline CDR1 and CDR2: GITISATS and ISYDGTV (reference sequence). The CDR3 loop is CALWEVARDYYKKLF. DNA of the CDR3: TGTGCCTTGTGGGAGGTGGCCCGGGATTATTATAAGAAACTCTTT.

By share of the sample, this clone is large. V gene TRGV3 combines with J gene TRGJ1 or TRGJ2. Germline CDR1 reads VTNTFY; CDR2 reads YDVSTARD (reference sequence). This CDR3 is built from 12 residues. Germline trimming cut 5 bases from V and 0 bases from J; bases unmatched to any gene: 1. This CDR3 reads CATWANYYKKLF. CDR3 in DNA: TGTGCCACCTGGGCGAATTATTATAAGAAACTCTTT.

In this sample, this clone turned up a few times. This DNA's translation and the protein TCRdb lists, from a much larger clone, do not match at residue 2, likely due to a read error; the protein shown is translated from the DNA. The rearrangement links TRGV2 to TRGJ1 or TRGJ2. Germline values: CDR1 EGSNGY, CDR2 YDSYNSKV. The CDR3 sequence is 13 residues long. Written as DNA, the CDR3 is TGTACCACCTGGGACGGGCGTACTTATAAGAAACTCTTT. It translates to CTTWDGRTYKKLF.

This clone has only a few counts. A much larger clone differs by one base, so this may be a read error. Other DNA sequences in the same sample also yield this CDR3. The rearrangement links TRGV10 to TRGJP1. TRGV10 is an ORF for which the function is uncertain. CDR3 size: 16 residues. The CDR3 is CAAWDSPPTTGWFKIF. CDR3 sequence (DNA): TGTGCTGCGTGGGATTCTCCCCCGACCACCGGTTGGTTCAAGATATTT.

The V call is TRGV10, the J call TRGJP1. TRGV10 has ORF status, its function being uncertain. The CDR3 loop spans 14 amino acids. The V and J ends lost 12 bases and 7 bases, in that order; junction bases with no gene match: 15. The CDR3, as DNA: TGTGCTGCTTTGCAGCAAACACGTGGTTGGTTCAAGATATTT. This gives the protein CAALQQTRGWFKIF.

The chain uses TRGV3 and TRGJ1 or TRGJ2. The V gene's germline CDR1 is VTNTFY and CDR2 YDVSTARD (reference sequence). The ends lost 5 bases at V and 4 bases at J; junction bases unmatched: 14. This CDR3 is built from 15 residues. CDR3 amino acids: CATWGPWGPYYKKLF. The CDR3 nucleotides are TGTGCCACCTGGGGACCATGGGGTCCCTATTATAAGAAACTCTTT.

This clone has only a few counts. The rearrangement uses TRGV10 and TRGJ1 or TRGJ2. TRGV10 is assigned to the ORF class and has an uncertain function. The CDR3 length is 15 residues. After removal of 8 bases from V and 0 bases from J, the junction contained 11 bases not matched to a gene. The DNA of the CDR3 is TGTGCTGCGTGGGGATTATATGCGAATTATTATAAGAAACTCTTT. Translated: CAAWGLYANYYKKLF.

Of note for this clone: A read error likely explains why the TCRdb protein, taken from a much larger clone, differs from this DNA's translation at residue 4; the protein shown is translated from the DNA. The chain uses TRGV10 and TRGJP2. TRGV10 is treated as an ORF (open reading frame) with a function not yet certain. V dropped 11 bases and J dropped 6; count of bases not matched to a gene: 10. The CDR3 totals 13 residues. CDR3 coding DNA: TGTGCTGCGCGGGATAAGCGTGATTGGATCAAGACGTTT. Protein product: CAARDKRDWIKTF.

This clone is labeled large. The rearrangement links TRGV10 to TRGJP1. TRGV10 falls under the ORF class, with uncertain function. CDR3 length: 14 amino acids. The ends lost 8 bases at V and 1 base at J; junction bases unmatched: 5. CDR3 loop: CAAWRSTTGWFKIF. The CDR3 bases are TGTGCTGCGTGGAGAAGTACCACTGGTTGGTTCAAGATATTT.

This chain uses TRGV3 with TRGJ1 or TRGJ2. The V segment lost 12 bases and the J segment 3 bases; nucleotides outside the gene matches: 17. Germline V lookup: CDR1 VTNTFY, CDR2 YDVSTARD (reference sequence). CDR3 size: 14 residues. CDR3 nucleotides: TGTGCCCACCTGGGACAGGGAGCTTATTATAAGAAACTCTTT. Translation: CAHLGQGAYYKKLF.

About this clone itself: TCRdb has a much larger clone's protein, which differs at residue 7 from the translation of this DNA, likely because of a read error; what is shown is the protein translated from the DNA. The rearrangement links TRGV8 to TRGJP2. Per the germline V gene, CDR1 is VENAVY and CDR2 is YDSYNSRV. This CDR3 spans 10 amino acids. The CDR3 loop is CATWDWTKTF. CDR3 sequence (DNA): TGTGCCACCTGGGATTGGACCAAGACGTTT.

With respect to this clone: This may be a read error: a much more frequent sequence differs by one nucleotide. This chain uses TRGV10 with TRGJ1 or TRGJ2. TRGV10 has ORF status, its function being uncertain. The CDR3 has 11 residues. In DNA, the CDR3 is TGTGCTGCGTTCCCTTATTATAAGAAACTCTTC. Translating gives CAAFPYYKKLF.

By its share, this clone is large. The V gene is TRGV8, the J gene TRGJ1 or TRGJ2. CDR3 length: 10 residues. CDR1 and CDR2 (germline): VENAVY, YDSYNSRV. V shed 3 bases, J shed 7 bases, and the junction held 0 bases outside the gene matches. In nucleotides, the CDR3 is TGTGCCACCTGGGATTATAAGAAACTCTTT. Encoded protein: CATWDYKKLF.

This clone was found a few times. This chain uses TRGV8 with TRGJ1 or TRGJ2. This CDR3 region has 12 residues. Germline V CDR1 and CDR2: VENAVY, YDSYNSRV. Unmatched junction bases numbered 15, after V lost 9 bases and J lost 10 bases. The CDR3 DNA reads as TGTGCCACCCTGGGATCCCACCCGAAGAAACTCTTT. Translated, it gives CATLGSHPKKLF.

The table lists this clone with a few counts. The chain has TRGV8 and TRGJ1 or TRGJ2. Per the germline V gene, CDR1 is VENAVY and CDR2 is YDSYNSRV. The CDR3 sequence is 12 residues long. The CDR3 coding sequence is TGTGCACCTGGGATAGGCCCTTATAAGAAACTCTTT. This sequence encodes CAPGIGPYKKLF.

This clone was observed a few times. V and J are TRGV10 and TRGJP1. TRGV10 is designated an ORF whose function remains uncertain. CDR3 length: 15 residues. J gave up 4 bases and V 8 bases, and 11 bases lay outside the gene matches. Here the CDR3 DNA reads TGTGCTGCGTGGGATTTGGGGGGCACTGGTTGGTTCAAGATATTT. It is translated as CAAWDLGGTGWFKIF.

The chain couples TRGV10 to TRGJ1 or TRGJ2. TRGV10 is designated an ORF whose function remains uncertain. Germline trimming cut 8 bases from V and 7 bases from J; bases unmatched to any gene: 12. There are 13 residues in the CDR3. This CDR3 reads CAAWDYKGYKKLF. The CDR3 DNA reads TGTGCTGCGTGGGATTATAAGGGCTATAAGAAACTCTTT.

Only one count was recorded for this clone. The V gene is TRGV4, the J gene TRGJ1 or TRGJ2. The CDR3 extends over 14 amino acids. The V and J ends lost 1 base and 0 bases, in that order; junction bases with no gene match: 3. CDR1 is EGSTGY, CDR2 YDSYTSSV, per germline. The CDR3 reads CATWDGKNYYKKLF. Written as DNA, the CDR3 is TGTGCCACCTGGGATGGTAAGAATTATTATAAGAAACTCTTT.

By frequency in the sample, this clone is large. V gene TRGV11 combines with J gene TRGJ1 or TRGJ2. TRGV11 is assigned to the ORF class and has an uncertain function. CDR3 size: 12 residues. Trimming cost V 9 bases and J 3 bases; bases outside gene matches: 5. In nucleotides, the CDR3 is TGTGCCTGCTGGGGGGGTTATTATAAGAAACTCTTT. Translation: CACWGGYYKKLF.

This clone was detected only a few times. For this DNA, TCRdb reports the protein of a much larger clone, which diverges at residue 5, most likely from a read error; the protein presented here is translated directly from the DNA. The chain is built from TRGV3 and TRGJ1 or TRGJ2. Germline loops: CDR1 VTNTFY, CDR2 YDVSTARD (reference sequence). The CDR3 has 13 amino acids. CDR3 sequence (DNA): TGTGCCACCTGGAACAGGCCTCATTATAAGAAACTCTTT. Translated: CATWNRPHYKKLF.

This clone was detected a few times. A much larger clone is a single base away; this may be a read error. The sample has other DNA sequences that encode this CDR3 too. The J gene is TRGJP2, the V gene TRGV3. The CDR3 runs 13 residues. Germline CDR1 VTNTFY, CDR2 YDVSTARD (reference sequence). CDR3 in DNA: TGTGCCACCTGGGACAGGCATGATTGGATCAAAACGTTT. This sequence encodes CATWDRHDWIKTF.

This chain links TRGV8 with TRGJP1. CDR1 and CDR2 (germline): VENAVY, YDSYNSRV. The CDR3 contains 14 residues. V gave up 5 bases and J gave up 3 bases; unmatched junction bases: 6. CDR3 sequence (DNA): TGTGCCACCTGGGCCCTACCCACTGGTTGGTTCAAGATATTT. This sequence encodes CATWALPTGWFKIF.

Details on this clone: A much larger clone sits a single nucleotide away, making a read error possible. This chain uses TRGV8 with TRGJ1 or TRGJ2. The CDR3 spans 14 residues. Per the germline V gene, CDR1 is VENAVY and CDR2 is YDSYNSRV. CDR3: CATWDRAIYYKKLF. DNA of the CDR3: TGCGCCACCTGGGATAGGGCGATTTATTATAAGAAACTCTTT.

This clone was seen a few times. The chain joins TRGV10 to TRGJP1. TRGV10 carries the ORF label, with uncertain function. The ends lost 8 bases at V and 4 bases at J; junction bases unmatched: 11. CDR3 length equals 15 residues. This chain's CDR3 is CAAWGFGGTGWFKIF. CDR3 coding DNA: TGTGCTGCGTGGGGATTTGGGGGCACTGGTTGGTTCAAGATATTT.

This clone was seen a handful of times. One base away lies a much larger clone, so this may be a sequencing read error. Other DNA sequences in the sample encode the same CDR3. V usage is TRGV2 and J usage is TRGJ1 or TRGJ2. This CDR3 is 15 amino acids long. Germline V CDR1 and CDR2: EGSNGY, YDSYNSKV. The CDR3 DNA is TGTGCCACCTGGGACGGGCCCCCGAATTATTATAAGAAGCTCTTT. Translation: CATWDGPPNYYKKLF.